A single T cell receptor beta chain is shown here with its context. Its specificity is unknown. Germline CDR1 SNHLY, CDR2 FYNNEI. CDR3 length: 14 residues. V was pared by 6 bases and J by 7 bases, with 7 bases of the junction left unmatched. 60 Vbeta and 13 Jbeta primers were used in PCR. Sequencing was performed with immunoSEQ multiplex PCR; in TCRdb, only in-frame clones are kept and a portion is missing. The table lists about 120,000 clones, 60% to 85% of them singletons. The data belong to a study of cytomegalovirus exposure and HLA in healthy donors. Study results and caveats: Most TCR sequences were seen very rarely across donors, but some public TCRs occurred in many. It has been reported that TCR beta sequences accurately predicted the HLA-A and HLA-B alleles of most subjects.

The chain is built from TRBV2 and TRBJ2-4; 9 nucleotides line up with TRBD1. The receptor's source is a woman aged 40 to 50 in good health and CMV-seronegative. The sequenced sample consisted of PBMCs. This CDR3 is CASRPGQGGNIQYF. The CDR3 coding sequence is TGTGCCAGCAGGCCGGGACAGGGTGGGAACATTCAGTACTTC.